These 5 T cell receptor beta chains were all obtained from the same sample, sequenced in a study of cytomegalovirus exposure and HLA in healthy donors. The PCR was carried out with 60 Vbeta primers and 13 Jbeta primers. The assay was immunoSEQ multiplex PCR, and TCRdb's table has in-frame clones only and misses some. Among 100,000 to 120,000 clones listed, about three quarters were seen once. Sequencing was done on a sample of PBMCs. The source of these receptors is a male donor in good health and CMV-seronegative.

This clone has more than one count but fewer than ten. V and J are TRBV5-1 and TRBJ2-1, with D unclear. The CDR3 is 12 residues long. V was pared by 4 bases and J by 6 bases, with 8 bases between. Germline lookup yields CDR1 SGHRS and CDR2 YFSETQ. CDR3 nucleotides: TGCGCCAGCAGCGACACACCCAATGAGCAGTTCTTC. Amino acids: CASSDTPNEQFF.

The gene calls are TRBV27 and TRBJ2-5, with TRBD1 as a possible D gene (5 bases). The end of the DNA is better explained by TRBJ2-7, so the J call may be wrong. This CDR3 comprises 14 residues. The germline V gene has CDR1 MNHEY and CDR2 SMNVEV (reference sequence). Written as DNA, the CDR3 is TGTGCCAGCAGTTTCGTAGGGGTTGGCTACGAGCAGTACTTC. Protein product: CASSFVGVGYEQYF.

This chain uses TRBV5-1 with TRBJ2-7; 10 bases align to TRBD1. Losses at the gene ends were 0 bases for V and 5 bases for J; bases not matched to a gene: 8. There are 16 residues in the CDR3. Germline CDR1 SGHRS, CDR2 YFSETQ. The CDR3 DNA sequence: TGCGCCAGCAGCTTGGCCGGTGGGACAGGGGTTAACGAGCAGTACTTC. Encoded protein: CASSLAGGTGVNEQYF.

The DNA for the CDR3 is TGTGCCAGCAACCAAGACGGGTATGGCTACACCTTC. Its protein is CASNQDGYGYTF. The chain links TRBV25-1 to TRBJ1-2; D gene ambiguous. Deletions cut 7 bases from V and 5 bases from J, with 11 bases between. The CDR3 is 12 residues long. The germline gives CDR1 MGHDK, CDR2 SYGVNS.

The rearrangement links TRBV9 to TRBJ2-5; 7 bases line up with TRBD2. J lost 2 bases, V lost 0 bases, and 4 bases had no gene match. Germline V lookup: CDR1 SGDLS, CDR2 YYNGEE. The CDR3 has 15 amino acids. CDR3 amino acids: CASSVGSSGQETQYF. The CDR3 DNA reads as TGTGCCAGCAGCGTAGGTTCTAGCGGACAAGAGACCCAGTACTTC.